This TCR beta chain was observed in a study of Graves' ophthalmopathy and Graves' hyperthyroidism. Study results and limitations: A 13-signature model separated ophthalmopathy from stable hyperthyroidism, reaching around 90% sensitivity and roughly 82% specificity cross-validated. Thyroid clonotypes that were expanded above 0.001 frequency mostly also appeared in blood.

Using RNA transcripts, the TCR beta CDR3 regions were amplified. HTBI-primed RT-PCR formed the first round, and a multiplex PCR formed the second. TCRdb reprocessed the multiplex PCR reads with MiXCR, giving one entry per CDR3 protein. In the table there are about 620,000 distinct CDR3 sequences, 22% of which are singletons. Germline V gives CDR1 SEHNR, CDR2 FQNEAQ (reference sequence). V gave up 7 bases and J gave up 6 bases; unmatched junction bases: 16. The CDR3 length is 16 residues. The PBMC fraction was derived from around 9.4 ml of fresh peripheral blood. There are many counts of this clonotype. What it binds is not known.

The chain couples TRBV7-9 to TRBJ2-7; 9 bases are a match to TRBD1. This TCR was recovered from a woman between 18 and 30 years old with stable Graves' hyperthyroidism. Some clones in this sample may be carry-over from other donors' samples. The sample was peripheral blood. This chain's CDR3 is CASNPAAGQGFSEQYF. Written as DNA, the CDR3 is TGTGCCAGCAACCCAGCCGCGGGACAGGGTTTCTCCGAGCAGTACTTC. The full variable domain, completed using reference TRBV7-9 and TRBJ2-7, is DTGVSQNPRHKITKRGQNVTFRCDPISEHNRLYWYRQTLGQGPEFLTYFQNEAQLEKSRLLSDRFSAERPKGSFSTLEIQRTEQGDSAMYLCASNPAAGQGFSEQYFGPGTRLTVT.